These 28 T cell receptor beta chains originate from one sample sequenced in a study of blood T cell repertoires in COVID-19. Method: immunoSEQ multiplex PCR; TCRdb's copy keeps in-frame clones and lacks some. Among approximately 360,000 clones listed, 70% to 90% were seen once. Source material: PBMCs or T cells enriched from blood (not recorded which). The receptor source for this set is a woman in her 30s with acute COVID-19.

Details on this clone: Other DNA sequences in this specimen translate into the identical CDR3. The genes are TRBV6-5 and TRBJ2-7, with D possibly being TRBD2 (7 bases). V was cut by 0 bases and J by 2 bases, with 11 bases left in between. The CDR3 contains 15 residues. Germline V lookup: CDR1 MNHEY, CDR2 SVGAGI. The CDR3 DNA is TGTGCCAGCAGTTACTCCTCGGGGGGCGCCTACGAGCAGTACTTC. Protein product: CASSYSSGGAYEQYF.

The chain carries TRBV5-5 and TRBJ1-5; tentatively, D is TRBD1 (6 bases). Trimming left V 3 bases short and J 7 bases short, with 20 bases between. From germline, CDR1 is SGHKS and CDR2 YYEKEE (reference sequence). This CDR3 region has 16 residues. The CDR3 is CASSSRGARGEQPQHF. The CDR3 nucleotides read TGTGCCAGCAGCTCCCGAGGCGCCAGGGGAGAACAGCCCCAGCATTTT. The whole variable domain, remainder taken from reference TRBV5-5 and TRBJ1-5, is DAGVTQSPTHLIKTRGQQVTLRCSPISGHKSVSWYQQVLGQGPQFIFQYYEKEERGRGNFPDRFSARQFPNYSSELNVNALLLGDSALYLCASSSRGARGEQPQHFGDGTRLSIL.

V usage is TRBV13 and J usage is TRBJ1-4; maybe TRBD1 (5 bases). This CDR3 is built from 14 residues. The germline V gene encodes CDR1 PRHDT and CDR2 FYEKMQ (reference sequence). V dropped 2 bases and J dropped 7 bases, with 11 bases sitting between them. In nucleotides, the CDR3 is TGTGCCAGCAGCTTAATTGGGGCAAGTGAAAAACTGTTTTTT. Amino acid sequence: CASSLIGASEKLFF.

This chain joins TRBV7-8 and TRBJ2-2; 9 bases match TRBD2. The V gene's germline CDR1 is SGHVS and CDR2 FQNEAQ. V gave up 5 bases and J gave up 1 base; unmatched junction bases: 2. This CDR3 spans 15 amino acids. The CDR3 region is CASSRAGGNTGELFF. The CDR3 DNA sequence: TGTGCCAGCAGCCGAGCGGGGGGGAACACCGGGGAGCTGTTTTTT.

The chain employs TRBV3-1 (or the pseudogene TRBV3-2) and TRBJ1-2; 9 bases align to TRBD1. The germline gives CDR1 LGHDT, CDR2 YNNKEL (reference sequence). V shed 1 base and J 1 base; nucleotides not matched to a gene: 7. The CDR3 is 17 amino acids. Here the CDR3 reads CASSQVRDRVINYGYTF. CDR3 sequence (DNA): TGTGCCAGCAGCCAAGTGCGGGACAGGGTGATTAACTATGGCTACACCTTC.

The rearrangement joins TRBV6-1 to TRBJ1-5; tentatively, D is TRBD1 (5 bases). Germline values: CDR1 MNHNS, CDR2 SASEGT. Trimming removed 4 bases at V and 4 bases at J, with 17 bases between. This CDR3 comprises 16 residues. The CDR3 sequence is CASSGSRGGRNQPQHF. Here the CDR3 DNA reads TGTGCCAGCAGTGGGTCCCGGGGGGGGAGGAATCAGCCCCAGCATTTT.

The V call is TRBV29-1, the J call TRBJ1-1; D ambiguous. The V end lost 0 bases, the J end lost 5 bases, and 16 bases lay between the germline ends. CDR1 and CDR2 from the germline V gene are SQVTM and ANQGSEA. The CDR3 totals 15 residues. In DNA form, the CDR3 reads TGCAGCGTTGAAGATTGGGAGGGAAGGGAAACTGAAGCTTTCTTT. Translating it yields CSVEDWEGRETEAFF.

The rearrangement joins TRBV30 to TRBJ1-1, with D unclear. The V gene's germline CDR1 is GTSNPN and CDR2 SVGIG (reference sequence). The CDR3 spans 13 residues. Trimming took 0 bases from V and 3 from J, leaving 8 bases between them. Written as DNA, the CDR3 is TGTGCCTGGAGTGTACAGATCTACACTGAAGCTTTCTTT. This translates into CAWSVQIYTEAFF. Full variable domain (outside the CDR3, taken from reference TRBV30 and TRBJ1-1): SQTIHQWPATLVQPVGSPLSLECTVEGTSNPNLYWYRQAAGRGLQLLFYSVGIGQISSEVPQNLSASRPQDRQFILSSKKLLLSDSGFYLCAWSVQIYTEAFFGQGTRLTVV.

The chain combines TRBV12-5 with TRBJ1-2; weak D call: TRBD1 (5 bases). The CDR3 is 14 residues long. Looked up from germline, CDR1 is LGHNT and CDR2 is FRNRAP. Trimming took 5 bases from V and 8 from J, leaving 18 bases between them. CDR3 residues: CASGPGDSLGGYTF. CDR3 coding DNA: TGTGCTAGTGGTCCCGGGGACTCCCTGGGAGGCTACACCTTC.

The V and J genes are TRBV21-1 and TRBJ1-6. TRBV21-1 is marked as a pseudogene. The CDR3 contains 17 residues. The CDR3 region is CASSKENCSSYNSPLHF. CDR3 nucleotide sequence: TGTGCCAGCAGCAAAGAAAACTGCTCCTCCTATAATTCACCCCTCCACTTT.

CDR3 amino acids: CASSLTGGHYEQYF. DNA of the CDR3: TGTGCCAGCTCCTTAACTGGAGGGCACTACGAGCAGTACTTC. V usage is TRBV18 and J usage is TRBJ2-7; TRBD2 is a possible D gene (6 bases). The ends were cut back, 6 bases at V and 3 bases at J, with 15 bases in the middle. Germline V gene data show CDR1 as KGHSH and CDR2 as LQKENI. The CDR3 runs 14 residues.

This chain joins TRBV5-1 and TRBJ1-1, with D perhaps matching TRBD1 (5 bases). Germline CDR1 SGHRS, CDR2 YFSETQ. The CDR3 runs 13 residues. The ends were cut back, 4 bases at V and 4 bases at J, with 11 bases in the middle. CDR3 in DNA: TGCGCCAGCAGCGCCTCCGGGGGCACTGAAGCTTTCTTT. Translating gives CASSASGGTEAFF.

In this sample, this clone turned up a few times. The chain employs TRBV19 and TRBJ1-4; unclear D gene. Trimming removed 3 bases at V and 0 bases at J, with 11 bases between. This CDR3 region has 16 residues. Per the germline V gene, CDR1 is LNHDA and CDR2 is SQIVND (reference sequence). The CDR3 is CASSITAGSTNEKLFF. CDR3 sequence (DNA): TGTGCCAGTAGTATTACCGCGGGATCAACTAATGAAAAACTGTTTTTT.

This rearrangement joins TRBV19 to TRBJ1-1; TRBD1 agrees at 9 bases. The V gene end was trimmed by 8 bases and the J gene end by 7 bases; junction bases not matched to a gene: 17. The germline V gene has CDR1 LNHDA and CDR2 SQIVND (reference sequence). The CDR3 runs to 16 residues. CDR3 in amino acids: CASSGTGISILLEAFF. The CDR3 coding sequence is TGTGCCAGTTCCGGGACAGGGATCTCTATTTTACTTGAAGCTTTCTTT.

The chain links TRBV11-3 to TRBJ2-7; the match to TRBD1 covers 8 bases. CDR3 length: 12 residues. Unmatched junction bases numbered 3, after V lost 5 bases and J lost 6 bases. The germline V gene has CDR1 SGHNT and CDR2 YENEEA. CDR3 DNA sequence: TGTGCCAGCAGCATCGACAGGGGCGAGCAGTACTTC. Its protein product is CASSIDRGEQYF.

The chain has TRBV5-6 and TRBJ1-5; D possibly corresponds to TRBD1 (6 bases). This CDR3 comprises 16 residues. V gave up 2 bases and J gave up 6 bases, with 18 bases separating them. Germline assignment: CDR1 SGHDT and CDR2 YYEEEE. The CDR3 loop reads CASSFGLGQSVQPQHF. In DNA form, the CDR3 reads TGTGCCAGCAGCTTTGGTTTAGGACAGTCGGTTCAGCCCCAGCATTTT. Together with reference TRBV5-6 and TRBJ1-5, the CDR3 gives the full variable domain: DAGVTQSPTHLIKTRGQQVTLRCSPKSGHDTVSWYQQALGQGPQFIFQYYEEEERQRGNFPDRFSGHQFPNYSSELNVNALLLGDSALYLCASSFGLGQSVQPQHFGDGTRLSIL.

This sequence joins TRBV7-2 and TRBJ1-5; the D is unclear. The V gene's germline CDR1 is SGHTA and CDR2 FQGNSA. The V end lost 1 base, the J end lost 8 bases, and 6 bases lay between the germline ends. The CDR3 spans 12 residues. CDR3 region: CASSLGAEPQHF. CDR3 DNA sequence: TGTGCCAGCAGCTTAGGGGCCGAGCCCCAGCATTTT.

The genes are TRBV4-1 and TRBJ2-7; 9 nucleotides match TRBD1. The germline V gene has CDR1 MGHRA and CDR2 YSYEKL. This CDR3 is built from 15 residues. The trim removed 5 bases at V and 2 bases at J, leaving 7 bases unmatched. The CDR3 DNA reads TGCGCCAGCAGCGAAGGACAGGGGAAGGCCTACGAGCAGTACTTC. The encoded protein is CASSEGQGKAYEQYF.

The chain employs TRBV6-5 and TRBJ2-3; D remains ambiguous. Trimming stripped 9 bases from V and 1 base from J, with 17 bases between. This CDR3 region has 15 residues. Germline loops: CDR1 MNHEY, CDR2 SVGAGI. CDR3 nucleotides: TGTGCCAGTCGTCTCAGGTTTGGCGGCACAGATACGCAGTATTTT. Translating it yields CASRLRFGGTDTQYF.

This clone was seen once. The CDR3 loop is CASSVGGPYPIYF. The CDR3 nucleotides read TGTGCCAGCAGCGTCGGGGGGCCTTACCCAATATACTTC. The chain links TRBV9 to TRBJ2-7; maybe TRBD2 (7 bases). The CDR3 consists of 13 residues. V lost 2 bases and J lost 13, with 19 bases in between. The germline CDR1 and CDR2 sequences are SGDLS and YYNGEE.

The chain employs TRBV14 and TRBJ1-4; possibly TRBD1 for D (5 bases). CDR3 length: 14 residues. From germline, CDR1 is SGHDN and CDR2 FVKESK. The germline V and J ends were trimmed by 3 bases and 8 bases, with 13 bases remaining between them. The CDR3 nucleotides are TGTGCCAGCAGCCATCCGCAGGGATACGAAAAACTGTTTTTT. Translation: CASSHPQGYEKLFF.

This chain joins TRBV7-9 and TRBJ1-6; D may be TRBD1 (5 bases). Germline V lookup: CDR1 SEHNR, CDR2 FQNEAQ (reference sequence). This CDR3 contains 17 residues. Trimming left V 3 bases short and J 3 bases short, with 15 bases between. The CDR3 loop reads CASSLGRPGDYNSPLHF. The CDR3 coding sequence is TGTGCCAGCAGCTTGGGACGGCCGGGAGACTATAATTCACCCCTCCACTTT.

This chain connects TRBV7-9 to TRBJ1-2, with D maybe TRBD1 (5 bases). Germline V lookup: CDR1 SEHNR, CDR2 FQNEAQ (reference sequence). The CDR3 is made up of 17 amino acids. V was shortened by 1 base and J by 0 bases, with 15 bases between the two germline ends. The CDR3 protein is CASSLVLGRGSNYGYTF. The DNA of the CDR3 is TGTGCCAGCAGCTTAGTTCTGGGGCGGGGGTCTAACTATGGCTACACCTTC.

In DNA form, the CDR3 reads TGTGCCAGCAGTGACTCGGCGGAACACTACAATGAGCAGTTCTTC. This sequence encodes CASSDSAEHYNEQFF. The rearrangement uses TRBV6-4 and TRBJ2-1; D remains ambiguous. This CDR3 has 15 residues. In germline, CDR1 is MRHNA, CDR2 SNTAGT. The V gene lost 0 bases and the J gene lost 3 bases, with 9 bases spanning the gap.

This clone was picked up one time. This chain links TRBV18 with TRBJ2-3; the match to TRBD1 covers 7 bases. The CDR3 is 14 amino acids. The J segment lost 0 bases and the V segment lost 8 bases, leaving 5 bases of the junction unmatched. Germline V CDR1 and CDR2: KGHSH, LQKENI. CDR3 nucleotide sequence: TGTGCCAGCGCCCGGACAGGTAGCACAGATACGCAGTATTTT. Its translation: CASARTGSTDTQYF.

V is TRBV9 and J is TRBJ2-2; D may be TRBD2 (6 bases). The CDR3 length is 17 residues. The V end lost 0 bases, the J end lost 4 bases, and 16 bases lay between the germline ends. The germline V gene has CDR1 SGDLS and CDR2 YYNGEE. CDR3 sequence: CASSVVGGSEGTGELFF. The CDR3 DNA is TGTGCCAGCAGCGTAGTAGGAGGGAGCGAGGGCACCGGGGAGCTGTTTTTT. Using reference TRBV9 and TRBJ2-2 for the parts outside the CDR3, the full variable domain is DSGVTQTPKHLITATGQRVTLRCSPRSGDLSVYWYQQSLDQGLQFLIQYYNGEERAKGNILERFSAQQFPDLHSELNLSSLELGDSALYFCASSVVGGSEGTGELFFGEGSRLTVL.

The rearrangement uses TRBV7-2 and TRBJ2-6, with 7 bases identical to TRBD1. Germline CDR1 is SGHTA and CDR2 is FQGNSA. With 5 bases clipped from V and 2 bases from J, the junction kept 6 bases outside the gene matches. This CDR3 contains 16 residues. In DNA, the CDR3 is TGTGCCAGCAGCGCAGCAGGGGGAACTGGGGCCAACGTCCTGACTTTC. This encodes CASSAAGGTGANVLTF.

This chain joins TRBV5-1 and TRBJ1-2; 10 nucleotides line up with TRBD1. Germline V gene data show CDR1 as SGHRS and CDR2 as YFSETQ. With 0 bases clipped from V and 7 bases from J, the junction kept 3 bases outside the gene matches. The CDR3 length is 14 residues. CDR3 nucleotide sequence: TGCGCCAGCAGCTTGGGGACAGGGGGACGTGGCTACACCTTC. It translates to CASSLGTGGRGYTF.